These T cell receptor beta chains were read from a single sample in a study of blood T cell repertoires in COVID-19. The data were produced by immunoSEQ multiplex PCR, yet TCRdb's version contains in-frame clones alone and is incomplete. Seen here are 95,000 to 150,000 clones, 80% to 90% observed once, and the top ten hold approximately 4.3%. Sequencing was carried out using peripheral blood. These receptor sequences come from a man in his forties or fifties with acute or convalescent COVID-19. Each CDR3 is given with its conserved first and last residue. The D gene is left open where the match is weak. Clone size is shown for a subset of rows, as once, few, many or a class of expanded clone.

d_call	v_call	j_call	clone_size	cdr3_aa	cdr3_nt
TRBD2	TRBV3-1/TRBV3-2	TRBJ2-3	-	CASSLVAGGTDTQYF	TGTGCCAGCAGCCTGGTAGCGGGGGGCACAGATACGCAGTATTTT
-	TRBV6-5	TRBJ1-3	-	CASRMGGSGNTIYF	TGTGCCAGCAGGATGGGGGGATCTGGAAACACCATATATTTT
-	TRBV2	TRBJ1-2	few	CASSRTEGGGYGYTF	TGTGCCAGCAGCAGAACCGAGGGGGGGGGCTATGGCTACACCTTC
-	TRBV5-1	TRBJ2-2	-	CASKQTGNTGELFF	TGCGCCAGCAAGCAGACTGGAAACACCGGGGAGCTGTTTTTT
TRBD1	TRBV19	TRBJ2-1	once	CASSSGTGWDEQFF	TGTGCCAGTAGCTCCGGGACAGGGTGGGATGAGCAGTTCTTC
-	TRBV6-5	TRBJ1-1	-	CASSRLLGVDTEAFF	TGTGCCAGCAGCCGGCTCTTGGGAGTGGACACTGAAGCTTTCTTT
-	TRBV3-1/TRBV3-2	TRBJ1-6	-	CASSQGRSPLHF	TGTGCCAGCAGCCAAGGTCGTTCACCCCTCCACTTT
TRBD1	TRBV19	TRBJ1-1	once	CASSRNRGTEAFF	TGTGCCAGTAGTCGAAACAGGGGCACTGAAGCTTTCTTT
-	TRBV6-5	TRBJ1-5	once	CASSSRSNQPQHF	TGTGCCAGCAGTAGCAGGAGCAATCAGCCCCAGCATTTT
TRBD1	TRBV2	TRBJ2-7	-	CASRGQGFYEQYF	TGTGCCAGCAGAGGACAGGGTTTCTACGAGCAGTACTTC
TRBD1	TRBV5-4	TRBJ1-1	-	CASSRDSSPEAFF	TGTGCCAGCAGCCGGGACAGTAGTCCTGAAGCTTTCTTT
-	TRBV27	TRBJ1-2	-	CASSTHRASYTF	TGTGCCAGCAGTACCCACAGGGCTAGCTACACCTTC
-	TRBV3-1/TRBV3-2	TRBJ1-6	-	CASSHAFPGGSPLHF	TGTGCCAGCAGCCACGCCTTTCCGGGTGGTTCACCCCTCCACTTT
-	TRBV14	TRBJ2-2	once	CASSQSYFGDSNTGELFF	TGTGCCAGCAGCCAATCGTACTTTGGGGACTCGAACACCGGGGAGCTGTTTTTT
-	TRBV12-5	TRBJ2-5	-	CASGAKGTLQETQYF	TGTGCTAGTGGTGCGAAAGGGACACTTCAAGAGACCCAGTACTTC
TRBD1	TRBV30	TRBJ1-2	-	CAWSVGRGPYGYTF	TGTGCCTGGAGTGTAGGCAGGGGGCCTTATGGCTACACCTTC
TRBD2	TRBV7-2	TRBJ2-7	once	CASSPQAGGREQYF	TGTGCCAGCAGCCCACAAGCGGGGGGGCGCGAGCAGTACTTC